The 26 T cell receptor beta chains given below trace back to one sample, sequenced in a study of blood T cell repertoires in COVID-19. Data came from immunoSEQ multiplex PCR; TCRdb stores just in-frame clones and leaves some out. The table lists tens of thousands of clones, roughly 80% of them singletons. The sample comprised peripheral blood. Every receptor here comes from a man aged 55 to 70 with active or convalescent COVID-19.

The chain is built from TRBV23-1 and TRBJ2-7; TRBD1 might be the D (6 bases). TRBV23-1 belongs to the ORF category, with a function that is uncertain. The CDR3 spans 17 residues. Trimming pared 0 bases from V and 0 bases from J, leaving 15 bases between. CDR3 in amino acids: CASSQSLGQPSSYEQYF. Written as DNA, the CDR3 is TGCGCCAGCAGTCAATCCCTAGGACAGCCTAGCTCCTACGAGCAGTACTTC.

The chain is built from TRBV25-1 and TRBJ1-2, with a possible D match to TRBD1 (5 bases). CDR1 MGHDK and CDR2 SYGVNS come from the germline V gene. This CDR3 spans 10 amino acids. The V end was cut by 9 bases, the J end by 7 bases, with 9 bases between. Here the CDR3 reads CARKGIGYTF. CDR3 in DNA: TGTGCCAGGAAGGGGATTGGCTACACCTTC.

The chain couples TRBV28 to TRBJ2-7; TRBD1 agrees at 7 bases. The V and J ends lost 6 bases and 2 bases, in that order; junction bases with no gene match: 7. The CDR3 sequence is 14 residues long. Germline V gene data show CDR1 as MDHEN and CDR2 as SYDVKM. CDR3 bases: TGTGCCAGCAGCCGGACAGGAGTGACCTACGAGCAGTACTTC. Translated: CASSRTGVTYEQYF.

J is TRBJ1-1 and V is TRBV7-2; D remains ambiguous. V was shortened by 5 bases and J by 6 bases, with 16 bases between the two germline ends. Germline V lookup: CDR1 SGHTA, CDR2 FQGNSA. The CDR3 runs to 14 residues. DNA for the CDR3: TGTGCCAGCAGCCGCGACACAGTGACGGCTGAAGCTTTCTTT. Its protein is CASSRDTVTAEAFF.

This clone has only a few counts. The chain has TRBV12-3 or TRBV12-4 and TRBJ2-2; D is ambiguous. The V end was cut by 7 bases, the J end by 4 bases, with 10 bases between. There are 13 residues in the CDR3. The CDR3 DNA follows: TGTGCCAGCACCCGGTCCGGCACCGGGGAGCTGTTTTTT. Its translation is CASTRSGTGELFF.

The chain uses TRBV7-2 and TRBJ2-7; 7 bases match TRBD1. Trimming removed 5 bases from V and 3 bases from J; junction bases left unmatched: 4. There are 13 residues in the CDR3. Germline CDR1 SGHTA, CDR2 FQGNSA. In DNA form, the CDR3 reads TGTGCCAGCAGCAACAACAGGGGCTACGAGCAGTACTTC. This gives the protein CASSNNRGYEQYF.

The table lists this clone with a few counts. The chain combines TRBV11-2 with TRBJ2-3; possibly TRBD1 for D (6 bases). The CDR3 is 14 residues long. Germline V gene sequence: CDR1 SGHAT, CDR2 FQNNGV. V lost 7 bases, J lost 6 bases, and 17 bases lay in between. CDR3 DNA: TGTGCCAGCAACGATGAGGGGGTAGGTGATACGCAGTATTTT. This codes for CASNDEGVGDTQYF. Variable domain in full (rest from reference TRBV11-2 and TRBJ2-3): EAGVAQSPRYKIIEKRQSVAFWCNPISGHATLYWYQQILGQGPKLLIQFQNNGVVDDSQLPKDRFSAERLKGVDSTLKIQPAKLEDSAVYLCASNDEGVGDTQYFGPGTRLTVL.

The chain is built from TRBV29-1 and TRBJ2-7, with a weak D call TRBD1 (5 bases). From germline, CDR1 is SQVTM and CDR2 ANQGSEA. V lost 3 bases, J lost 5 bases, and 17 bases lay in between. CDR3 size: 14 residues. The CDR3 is CSVDSGQGNDEQYF. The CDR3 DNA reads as TGCAGCGTTGATAGTGGCCAGGGAAACGACGAGCAGTACTTC.

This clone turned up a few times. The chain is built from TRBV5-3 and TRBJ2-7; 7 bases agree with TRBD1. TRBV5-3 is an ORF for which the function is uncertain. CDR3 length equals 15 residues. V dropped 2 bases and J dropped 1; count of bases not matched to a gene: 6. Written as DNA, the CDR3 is TGTGCCAGAAGCTTTGGGGACAGAGTGTCCTACGAGCAGTACTTC. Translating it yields CARSFGDRVSYEQYF.

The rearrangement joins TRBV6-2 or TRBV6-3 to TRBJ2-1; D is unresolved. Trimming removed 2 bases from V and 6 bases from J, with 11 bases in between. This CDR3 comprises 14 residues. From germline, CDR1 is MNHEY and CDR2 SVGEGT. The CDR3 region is CASSYTLERNEQFF. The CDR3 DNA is TGTGCCAGCAGTTACACCCTTGAGCGCAATGAGCAGTTCTTC.

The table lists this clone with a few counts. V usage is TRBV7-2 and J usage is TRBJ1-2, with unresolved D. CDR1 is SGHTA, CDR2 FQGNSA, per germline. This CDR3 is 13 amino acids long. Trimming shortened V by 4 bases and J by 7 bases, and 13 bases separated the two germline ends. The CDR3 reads CASSSPSTGGYTF. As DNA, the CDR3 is TGTGCCAGCAGCTCCCCGAGTACCGGTGGCTACACCTTC. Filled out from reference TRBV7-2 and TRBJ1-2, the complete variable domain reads GAGVSQSPSNKVTEKGKDVELRCDPISGHTALYWYRQSLGQGLEFLIYFQGNSAPDKSGLPSDRFSAERTGGSVSTLTIQRTQQEDSAVYLCASSSPSTGGYTFGSGTRLTVV.

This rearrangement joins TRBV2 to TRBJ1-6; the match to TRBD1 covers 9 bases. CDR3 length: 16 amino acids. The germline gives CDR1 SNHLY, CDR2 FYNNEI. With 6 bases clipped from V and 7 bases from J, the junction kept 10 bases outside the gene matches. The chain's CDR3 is CASRSDRGLSNSPLHF. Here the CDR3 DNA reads TGTGCCAGCAGGTCAGACAGGGGGTTGAGCAATTCACCCCTCCACTTT.

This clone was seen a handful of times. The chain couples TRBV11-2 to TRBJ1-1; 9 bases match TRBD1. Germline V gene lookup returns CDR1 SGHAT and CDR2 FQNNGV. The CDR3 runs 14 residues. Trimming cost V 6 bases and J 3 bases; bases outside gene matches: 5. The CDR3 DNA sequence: TGTGCCAGCAGTACCGGACAGGGGTACACTGAAGCTTTCTTT. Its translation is CASSTGQGYTEAFF.

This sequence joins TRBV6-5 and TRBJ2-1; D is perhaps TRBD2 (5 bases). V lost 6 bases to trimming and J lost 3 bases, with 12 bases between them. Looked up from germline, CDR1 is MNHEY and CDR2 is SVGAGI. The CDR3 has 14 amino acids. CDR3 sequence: CASSRGRSYNEQFF. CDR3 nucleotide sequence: TGTGCCAGCAGCCGGGGAAGGAGCTACAATGAGCAGTTCTTC.

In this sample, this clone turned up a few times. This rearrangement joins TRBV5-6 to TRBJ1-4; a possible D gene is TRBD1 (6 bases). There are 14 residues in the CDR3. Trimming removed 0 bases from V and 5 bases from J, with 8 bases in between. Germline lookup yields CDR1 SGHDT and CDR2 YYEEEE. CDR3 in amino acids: CASSLAQGNEKLFF. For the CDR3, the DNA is TGTGCCAGCAGCTTGGCCCAGGGGAATGAAAAACTGTTTTTT.

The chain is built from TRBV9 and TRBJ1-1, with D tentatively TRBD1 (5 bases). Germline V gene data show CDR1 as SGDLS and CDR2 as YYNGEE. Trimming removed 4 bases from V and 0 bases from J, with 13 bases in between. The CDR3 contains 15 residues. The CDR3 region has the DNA TGTGCCAGCAGCTTCCAGACGGACATGAACACTGAAGCTTTCTTT. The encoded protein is CASSFQTDMNTEAFF.

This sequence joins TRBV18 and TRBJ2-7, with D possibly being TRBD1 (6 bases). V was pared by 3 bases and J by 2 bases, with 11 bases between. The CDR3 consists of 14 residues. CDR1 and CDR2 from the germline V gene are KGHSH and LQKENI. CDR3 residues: CASSPYDRTYEQYF. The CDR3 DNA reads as TGTGCCAGCTCACCCTACGACAGGACCTACGAGCAGTACTTC.

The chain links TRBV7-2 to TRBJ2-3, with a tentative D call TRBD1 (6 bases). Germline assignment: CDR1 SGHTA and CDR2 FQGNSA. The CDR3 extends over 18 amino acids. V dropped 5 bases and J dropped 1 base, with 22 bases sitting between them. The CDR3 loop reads CASSGAWTVGRGTDTQYF. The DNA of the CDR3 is TGTGCCAGCAGCGGAGCATGGACAGTGGGGCGGGGCACAGATACGCAGTATTTT. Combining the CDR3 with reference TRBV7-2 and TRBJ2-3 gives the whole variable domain GAGVSQSPSNKVTEKGKDVELRCDPISGHTALYWYRQSLGQGLEFLIYFQGNSAPDKSGLPSDRFSAERTGGSVSTLTIQRTQQEDSAVYLCASSGAWTVGRGTDTQYFGPGTRLTVL.

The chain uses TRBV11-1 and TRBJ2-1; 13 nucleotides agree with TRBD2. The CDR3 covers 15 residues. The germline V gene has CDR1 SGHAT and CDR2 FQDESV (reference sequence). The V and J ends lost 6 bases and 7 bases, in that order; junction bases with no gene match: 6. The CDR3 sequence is CASRDTSGGANEQFF. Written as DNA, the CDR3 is TGTGCCAGCAGGGACACTAGCGGGGGGGCTAATGAGCAGTTCTTC.

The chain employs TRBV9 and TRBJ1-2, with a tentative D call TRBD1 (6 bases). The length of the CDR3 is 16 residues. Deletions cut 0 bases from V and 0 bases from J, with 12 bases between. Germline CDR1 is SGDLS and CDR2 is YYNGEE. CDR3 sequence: CASSVATGGSNYGYTF. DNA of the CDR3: TGTGCCAGCAGCGTAGCTACGGGGGGCTCTAACTATGGCTACACCTTC.

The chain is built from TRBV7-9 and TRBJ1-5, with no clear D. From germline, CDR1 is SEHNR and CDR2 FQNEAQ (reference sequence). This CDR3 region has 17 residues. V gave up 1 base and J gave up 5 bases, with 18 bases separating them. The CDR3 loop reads CASSLGGDGGYYQPQHF. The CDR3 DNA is TGTGCCAGCAGCTTAGGTGGTGACGGCGGGTACTATCAGCCCCAGCATTTT.

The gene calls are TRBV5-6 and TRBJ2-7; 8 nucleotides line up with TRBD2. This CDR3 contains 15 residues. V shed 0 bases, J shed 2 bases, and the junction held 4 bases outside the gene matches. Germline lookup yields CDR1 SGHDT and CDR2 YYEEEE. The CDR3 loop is CASSLGVSGTYEQYF. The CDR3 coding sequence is TGTGCCAGCAGCTTGGGTGTTAGCGGGACCTACGAGCAGTACTTC.

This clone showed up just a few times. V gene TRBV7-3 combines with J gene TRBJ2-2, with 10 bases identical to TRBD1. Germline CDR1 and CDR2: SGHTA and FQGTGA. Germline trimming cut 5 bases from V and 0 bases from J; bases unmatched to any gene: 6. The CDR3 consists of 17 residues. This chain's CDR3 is CASSARDRGTNTGELFF. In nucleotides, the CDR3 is TGTGCCAGCAGCGCGCGGGACAGGGGAACGAACACCGGGGAGCTGTTTTTT.

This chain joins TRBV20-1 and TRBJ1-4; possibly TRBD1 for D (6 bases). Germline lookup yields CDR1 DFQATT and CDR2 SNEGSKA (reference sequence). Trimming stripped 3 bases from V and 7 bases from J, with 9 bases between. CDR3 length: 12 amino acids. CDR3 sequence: CSASQGSEKLFF. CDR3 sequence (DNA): TGCAGTGCTAGTCAGGGGAGTGAAAAACTGTTTTTT.

CDR3 bases: TGTGCCACCAGTGATCCCAAAGGGAGCAATGAGCAGTTCTTC. Its translation: CATSDPKGSNEQFF. The gene calls are TRBV24-1 and TRBJ2-1; a weak D match, TRBD2 (5 bases). The CDR3 length is 14 residues. Looked up from germline, CDR1 is KGHDR and CDR2 is SFDVKD. V was shortened by 3 bases and J by 6 bases, with 11 bases between the two germline ends.

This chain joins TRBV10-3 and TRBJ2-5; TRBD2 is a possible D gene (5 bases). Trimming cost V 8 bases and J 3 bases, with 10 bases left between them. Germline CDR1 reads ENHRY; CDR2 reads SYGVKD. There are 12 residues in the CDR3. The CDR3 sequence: CAISPGKETQYF. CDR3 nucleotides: TGTGCCATCTCACCGGGGAAAGAGACCCAGTACTTC.